This TCR beta chain was retrieved from a study of human T cells and chemical hapten exposure. Overall study context: An approximately 2 cm by approximately 2 cm inner upper arm patch received 2% DPC for sensitization. Alopecia areata, totalis or universalis affected patients, mainly female.

This clonotype was found many times. Its antigen is undetermined. Study-level findings and limits: Relative to control repertoires, expanded TCRs gave rise to significantly more large CDR3 similarity clusters.

As to time point: patch test 1, 2 weeks after DPC sensitization. The treatment: therapeutic diphenylcyclopropenone sensitization with weekly scalp DPC. In every case, blood was obtained before the patch test was applied. In TCRdb, the RACE reads were re-called with MiXCR into one record per CDR3 protein. This table has about 15,000 distinct CDR3 sequences, roughly 15% appearing once. From germline, CDR1 is LNHNV and CDR2 YYDKDF (reference sequence). CDR3 size: 15 residues. The V gene end was trimmed by 0 bases and the J gene end by 6 bases; junction bases not matched to a gene: 4. This clonotype was obtained from a woman younger than 45 with alopecia areata. Some clones in this sample may be carry-over from other donors' samples. The chain has TRBV15 and TRBJ1-5, with 8 nucleotides matching TRBD1. The source was whole blood, collected in connection with sensitization to the hapten diphenylcyclopropenone (DPC). CDR3 sequence: CATSREQGAIQPQHF. The CDR3 DNA sequence: TGTGCCACCAGCAGAGAGCAGGGGGCGATTCAGCCCCAGCATTTT.